Below, 15 T cell receptor beta chains from the same sample are listed, as sequenced in a study of T-cell memory formation after mild COVID-19. Via MiXCR, TCRdb re-called the 5' RACE reads, giving one row per CDR3 protein. The table includes fewer than 700,000 distinct CDR3 sequences, 18% detected once. The sequencing input was PBMCs or a T cell subset sorted from them (not recorded which). All receptors come from an adult woman who had mild COVID-19 (a few samples of this study predate the infection). Cell type and time point are not known.

This clonotype was observed a few times. This chain links TRBV2 with TRBJ1-6, with D tentatively TRBD1 (5 bases). The V gene's germline CDR1 is SNHLY and CDR2 FYNNEI. This CDR3 has 12 amino acids. Trimming left V 4 bases short and J 10 bases short, with 8 bases between. CDR3 DNA sequence: TGTGCCAGCAGTGGACAGTTCTCACCCCTCCACTTT. This translates into CASSGQFSPLHF.

V gene TRBV12-3 or TRBV12-4 combines with J gene TRBJ2-1; the D gene is possibly TRBD2 (6 bases). This CDR3 has 18 residues. Trimming pared 0 bases from V and 9 bases from J, leaving 24 bases between. CDR3 residues: CASSLAHLGLVKSLEQFF. CDR3 nucleotides: TGTGCCAGCAGTTTAGCGCATTTGGGACTCGTGAAATCCCTTGAGCAGTTCTTC.

This clonotype was observed a handful of times. V and J are TRBV13 and TRBJ2-7; TRBD2 is a possible D gene (5 bases). V was clipped by 0 bases and J by 4 bases, with 10 bases between them. The CDR3 runs to 14 residues. Germline CDR1 reads PRHDT; CDR2 reads FYEKMQ (reference sequence). CDR3 coding DNA: TGTGCCAGCAGCTTAGGCGGGATAGATTACGAGCAGTACTTC. Protein sequence: CASSLGGIDYEQYF.

The chain is built from TRBV12-3 or TRBV12-4 and TRBJ1-1, with D possibly TRBD1 on 6 matching bases. There are 15 residues in the CDR3. The ends were cut back, 7 bases at V and 8 bases at J, with 23 bases in the middle. Here the CDR3 DNA reads TGTGCCAGCAATCTTCGACAGGAAAAGAAGGGGGAAGCTTTCTTT. The encoded protein is CASNLRQEKKGEAFF.

The sample holds a few counts of this clonotype. V is TRBV18 and J is TRBJ1-1; D possibly corresponds to TRBD1 (5 bases). From germline, CDR1 is KGHSH and CDR2 LQKENI. Trimming removed 1 base at V and 6 bases at J, with 12 bases between. The CDR3 is 14 amino acids. The CDR3, as DNA: TGTGCCAGCTCACCACGGGAGGGGTACTCTGAAGCTTTCTTT. Translated, it gives CASSPREGYSEAFF.

This clonotype was seen a few times. This CDR3 reads CASYGAGLGAGELFF. Here the CDR3 DNA reads TGTGCCAGTTACGGGGCGGGCTTGGGGGCCGGGGAGCTGTTTTTT. The chain couples TRBV6-6 to TRBJ2-2; D might be TRBD1 or TRBD2, each matching 5 bases. CDR3 length: 15 residues. Trimming cost V 9 bases and J 6 bases, with 20 bases left between them. In germline, CDR1 is MNHNY, CDR2 SVGAGI (reference sequence).

This clonotype was seen a few times. The chain recombines TRBV7-9 with TRBJ2-7; D is ambiguous. This CDR3 comprises 12 residues. V lost 5 bases to trimming and J lost 4 bases, with 9 bases between them. The germline CDR1 and CDR2 sequences are SEHNR and FQNEAQ (reference sequence). The CDR3 loop is CASSPLRYEQYF. CDR3 sequence (DNA): TGTGCCAGCAGCCCCCTTAGATACGAGCAGTACTTC.

The rearrangement uses TRBV7-2 and TRBJ2-1; 11 positions agree with TRBD2. CDR1 is SGHTA, CDR2 FQGNSA, per germline. The CDR3 covers 16 residues. Trimming removed 1 base from V and 7 bases from J; junction bases left unmatched: 6. The CDR3 region is CASSLEGTSGSNEQFF. The CDR3 nucleotides read TGTGCCAGCAGCTTAGAAGGGACTAGCGGTTCAAATGAGCAGTTCTTC. The full variable domain, its missing parts supplied by reference TRBV7-2 and TRBJ2-1, is GAGVSQSPSNKVTEKGKDVELRCDPISGHTALYWYRQSLGQGLEFLIYFQGNSAPDKSGLPSDRFSAERTGGSVSTLTIQRTQQEDSAVYLCASSLEGTSGSNEQFFGPGTRLTVL.

Many counts were recorded for this clonotype. The chain carries TRBV7-2 and TRBJ2-1, with 7 bases identical to TRBD2. The V segment lost 0 bases and the J segment 3 bases; nucleotides outside the gene matches: 2. This CDR3 has 15 residues. Germline-derived CDR1 and CDR2 are SGHTA and FQGNSA. This CDR3 reads CASSLARDYYNEQFF. The CDR3 nucleotides are TGTGCCAGCAGCTTAGCCCGGGACTACTACAATGAGCAGTTCTTC.

V is TRBV6-1 and J is TRBJ2-3; possible D gene TRBD1, 6 bases. CDR1 is MNHNS, CDR2 SASEGT, per germline. The CDR3 is 14 amino acids. Trimming took off 4 bases at V and 4 bases at J, with 12 bases between the two ends. The CDR3 reads CASSVRDTADTQYF. CDR3 DNA sequence: TGTGCCAGCAGTGTTCGGGACACCGCAGATACGCAGTATTTT.

This clonotype was observed a handful of times. The CDR3 DNA reads as TGTGCCAGCAGCAAAGAGGGAGCCCGAATTTCCACAGTTGATTATCAGCCCCAGCATTTT. Translating gives CASSKEGARISTVDYQPQHF. This rearrangement joins TRBV21-1 to TRBJ1-5; TRBD1 is taken as the D call from the table, unchecked against the DNA. TRBV21-1 represents a pseudogene. This CDR3 is 20 amino acids long.

V gene TRBV13 combines with J gene TRBJ2-2; 8 bases map to TRBD1. The germline V gene encodes CDR1 PRHDT and CDR2 FYEKMQ (reference sequence). There are 18 residues in the CDR3. After removal of 4 bases from V and 6 bases from J, the junction contained 16 bases not matched to a gene. CDR3 sequence: CASSSPFFETGDAGELFF. The CDR3 DNA sequence: TGTGCCAGCAGCTCACCCTTTTTCGAGACAGGGGATGCCGGGGAGCTGTTTTTT.

CDR3 nucleotide sequence: TGCAGCGTTGTCAGGAGCCCTTCCACAGATACGCAGTATTTT. It translates to CSVVRSPSTDTQYF. The V gene is TRBV29-1, the J gene TRBJ2-3, with no clear D. V was clipped by 4 bases and J by 2 bases, with 13 bases between them. There are 14 residues in the CDR3. Germline CDR1 reads SQVTM; CDR2 reads ANQGSEA.

The gene calls are TRBV12-3 or TRBV12-4 and TRBJ1-5, with D maybe TRBD1 (5 bases). CDR3 size: 14 residues. V was clipped by 9 bases and J by 5 bases, with 17 bases between them. The CDR3 DNA sequence: TGTGCCAGTACGGCAGAGTGGGGGGATCAGCCCCAGCATTTT. Its translation is CASTAEWGDQPQHF.

The chain employs TRBV5-1 and TRBJ2-5, with D perhaps matching TRBD2 (6 bases). V shed 6 bases and J shed 2 bases, with 20 bases lying between them. Germline V gene data show CDR1 as SGHRS and CDR2 as YFSETQ. The CDR3 is 16 amino acids. The CDR3 DNA sequence: TGCGCCAGCACCCTAAGCGCTAGCGTCCGACAAGAGACCCAGTACTTC. It yields the protein CASTLSASVRQETQYF.